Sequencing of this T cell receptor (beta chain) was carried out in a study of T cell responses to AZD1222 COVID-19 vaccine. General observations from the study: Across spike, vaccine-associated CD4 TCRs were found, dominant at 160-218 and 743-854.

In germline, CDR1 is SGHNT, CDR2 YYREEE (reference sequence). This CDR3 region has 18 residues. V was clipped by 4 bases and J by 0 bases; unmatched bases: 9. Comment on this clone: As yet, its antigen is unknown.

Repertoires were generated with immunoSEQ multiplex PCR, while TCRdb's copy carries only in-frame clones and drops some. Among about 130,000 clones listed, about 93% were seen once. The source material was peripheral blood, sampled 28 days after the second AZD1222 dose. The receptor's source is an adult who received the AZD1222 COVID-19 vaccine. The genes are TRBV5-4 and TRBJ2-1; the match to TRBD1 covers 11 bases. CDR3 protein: CASSRGQGAPSSYNEQFF. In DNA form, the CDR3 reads TGTGCCAGCAGCCGCGGACAGGGGGCCCCGAGCTCCTACAATGAGCAGTTCTTC.